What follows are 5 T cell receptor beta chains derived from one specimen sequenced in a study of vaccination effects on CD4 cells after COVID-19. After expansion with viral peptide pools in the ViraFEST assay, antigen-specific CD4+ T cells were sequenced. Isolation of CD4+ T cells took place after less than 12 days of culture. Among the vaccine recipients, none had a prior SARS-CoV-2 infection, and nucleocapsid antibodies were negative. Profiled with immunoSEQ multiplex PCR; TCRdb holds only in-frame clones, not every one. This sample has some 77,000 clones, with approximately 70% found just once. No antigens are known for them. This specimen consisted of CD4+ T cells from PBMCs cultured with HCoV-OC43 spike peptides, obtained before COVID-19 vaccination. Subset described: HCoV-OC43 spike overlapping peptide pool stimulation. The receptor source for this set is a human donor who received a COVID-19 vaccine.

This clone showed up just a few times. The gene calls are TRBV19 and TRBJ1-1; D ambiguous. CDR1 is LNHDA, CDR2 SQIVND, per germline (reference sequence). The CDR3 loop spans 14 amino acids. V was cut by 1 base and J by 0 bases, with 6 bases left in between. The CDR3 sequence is CASSIVNMNTEAFF. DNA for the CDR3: TGTGCCAGTAGTATAGTTAACATGAACACTGAAGCTTTCTTT.

DNA for the CDR3: TGTGCCACCAGTGTGGTGGATACGCAGTATTTT. Its translation: CATSVVDTQYF. V usage is TRBV24-1 and J usage is TRBJ2-3; D gene ambiguous. Germline V CDR1 and CDR2: KGHDR, SFDVKD. The CDR3 has 11 amino acids. V was clipped by 5 bases and J by 6 bases, with 5 bases between them.

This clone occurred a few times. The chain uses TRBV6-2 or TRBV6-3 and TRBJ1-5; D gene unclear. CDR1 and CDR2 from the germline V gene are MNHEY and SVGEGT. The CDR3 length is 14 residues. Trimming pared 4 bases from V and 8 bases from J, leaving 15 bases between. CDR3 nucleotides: TGTGCCAGCAGTTCCCGGGGTCCTTCTGAGCCCCAGCATTTT. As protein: CASSSRGPSEPQHF.

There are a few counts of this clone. CDR3 amino acids: CASSLTRGTGELFF. The CDR3 DNA follows: TGTGCCAGCAGCCTCACGAGGGGCACCGGGGAGCTGTTTTTT. The rearrangement joins TRBV7-2 to TRBJ2-2, with D tentatively TRBD1 or TRBD2 (5 bases each). Per germline, CDR1 SGHTA and CDR2 FQGNSA. The CDR3 is 14 amino acids. Deletions cut 5 bases from V and 4 bases from J, with 11 bases between. Full variable domain (outside the CDR3, taken from reference TRBV7-2 and TRBJ2-2): GAGVSQSPSNKVTEKGKDVELRCDPISGHTALYWYRQSLGQGLEFLIYFQGNSAPDKSGLPSDRFSAERTGGSVSTLTIQRTQQEDSAVYLCASSLTRGTGELFFGEGSRLTVL.

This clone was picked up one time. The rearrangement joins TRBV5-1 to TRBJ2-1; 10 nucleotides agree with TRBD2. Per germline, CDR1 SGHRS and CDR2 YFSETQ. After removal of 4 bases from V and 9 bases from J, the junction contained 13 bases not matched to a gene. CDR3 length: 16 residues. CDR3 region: CASSHQSGGALGEQFF. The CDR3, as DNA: TGCGCCAGCAGCCATCAAAGCGGGGGGGCCCTCGGTGAGCAGTTCTTC.